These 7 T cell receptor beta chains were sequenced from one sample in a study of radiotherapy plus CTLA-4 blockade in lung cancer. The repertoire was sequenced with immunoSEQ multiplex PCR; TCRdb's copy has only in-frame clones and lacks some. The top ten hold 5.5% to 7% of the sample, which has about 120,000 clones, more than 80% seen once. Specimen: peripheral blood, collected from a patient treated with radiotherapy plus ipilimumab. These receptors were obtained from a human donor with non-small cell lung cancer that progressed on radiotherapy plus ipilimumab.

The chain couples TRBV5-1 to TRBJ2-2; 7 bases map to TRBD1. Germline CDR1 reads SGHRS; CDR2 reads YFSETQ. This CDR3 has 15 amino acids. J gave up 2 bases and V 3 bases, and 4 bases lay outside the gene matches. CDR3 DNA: TGCGCCAGCAGCTGGGACAGACTAAACACCGGGGAGCTGTTTTTT. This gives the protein CASSWDRLNTGELFF.

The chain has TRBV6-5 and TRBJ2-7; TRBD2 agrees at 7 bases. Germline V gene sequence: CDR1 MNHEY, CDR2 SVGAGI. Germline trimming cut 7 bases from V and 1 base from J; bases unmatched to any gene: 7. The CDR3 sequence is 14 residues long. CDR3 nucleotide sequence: TGTGCCAGCACTCCCAGGACTAGTTCCTACGAGCAGTACTTC. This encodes CASTPRTSSYEQYF.

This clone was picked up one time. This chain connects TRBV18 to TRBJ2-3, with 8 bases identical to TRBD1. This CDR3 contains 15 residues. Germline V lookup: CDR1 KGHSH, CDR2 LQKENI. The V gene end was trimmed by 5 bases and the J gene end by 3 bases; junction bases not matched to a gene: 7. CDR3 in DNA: TGTGCCAGCTCAATCCAGGGGGCGCCAACAGATACGCAGTATTTT. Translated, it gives CASSIQGAPTDTQYF.

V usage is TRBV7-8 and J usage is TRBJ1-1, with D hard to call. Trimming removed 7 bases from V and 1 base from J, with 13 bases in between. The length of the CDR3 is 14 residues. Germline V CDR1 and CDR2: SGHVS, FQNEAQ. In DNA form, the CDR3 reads TGTGCCAGCACCACTAGTAGCGGGAACACTGAAGCTTTCTTT. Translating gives CASTTSSGNTEAFF.

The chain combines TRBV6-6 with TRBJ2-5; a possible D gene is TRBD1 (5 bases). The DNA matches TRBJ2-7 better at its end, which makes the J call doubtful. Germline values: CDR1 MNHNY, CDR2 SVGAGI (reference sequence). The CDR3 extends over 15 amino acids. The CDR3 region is CASSLPFPQGTEQYF. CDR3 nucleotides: TGTGCCAGCAGCCTTCCTTTTCCCCAGGGTACCGAGCAGTACTTC.

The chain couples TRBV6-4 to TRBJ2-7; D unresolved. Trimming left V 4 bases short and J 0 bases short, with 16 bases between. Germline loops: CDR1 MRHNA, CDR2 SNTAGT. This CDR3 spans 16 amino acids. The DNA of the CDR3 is TGTGCCAGCAGTGCTGGGTTATGGGTTGGCTCCTACGAGCAGTACTTC. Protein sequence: CASSAGLWVGSYEQYF.

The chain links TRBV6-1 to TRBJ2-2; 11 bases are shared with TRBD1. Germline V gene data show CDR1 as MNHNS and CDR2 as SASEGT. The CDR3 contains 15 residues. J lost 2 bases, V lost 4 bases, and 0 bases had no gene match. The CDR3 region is CASSGTGGNTGELFF. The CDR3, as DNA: TGTGCCAGCAGTGGGACAGGGGGCAACACCGGGGAGCTGTTTTTT.